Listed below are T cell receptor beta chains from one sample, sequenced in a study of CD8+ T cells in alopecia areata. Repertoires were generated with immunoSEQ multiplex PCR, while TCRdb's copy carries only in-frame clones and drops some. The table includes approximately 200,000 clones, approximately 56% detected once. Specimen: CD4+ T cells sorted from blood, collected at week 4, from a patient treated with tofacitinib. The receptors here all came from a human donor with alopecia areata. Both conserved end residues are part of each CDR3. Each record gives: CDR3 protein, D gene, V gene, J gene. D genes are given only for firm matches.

CDR3: CASSSQGNQPQHF; D: NA; V: TRBV7-2; J: TRBJ1-5
CDR3: CATSRDRAQPSEKLFF; D: NA; V: TRBV15; J: TRBJ1-4
CDR3: CASSFEVFGQGAGGYTF; D: TRBD1; V: TRBV5-4; J: TRBJ1-2
CDR3: CASSRGTPYLHQPQHF; D: NA; V: TRBV28; J: TRBJ1-5
CDR3: CASIPRGGVGGELFF; D: TRBD2; V: TRBV27; J: TRBJ2-2
CDR3: CASNGRQGMDSPLHF; D: TRBD1; V: TRBV5-6; J: TRBJ1-6
CDR3: CASSFWGGPNEKLFF; D: NA; V: TRBV2; J: TRBJ1-4
CDR3: CAWRQHNEQFF; D: NA; V: TRBV30; J: TRBJ2-1
CDR3: CASSQDPGQGASYTF; D: TRBD1; V: TRBV4-1; J: TRBJ1-2
CDR3: CSVEGRETYEQYF; D: NA; V: TRBV29-1; J: TRBJ2-7
CDR3: CASSPRALGGTDTQYF; D: NA; V: TRBV5-1; J: TRBJ2-3
CDR3: CSAREAYEQYF; D: NA; V: TRBV20-1; J: TRBJ2-7
CDR3: CASRSTRGVSTDTQYF; D: NA; V: TRBV7-2; J: TRBJ2-3
CDR3: CSVGTGGDYGYTF; D: TRBD1; V: TRBV29-1; J: TRBJ1-2
CDR3: CAWSRTSGGDRSRETQYF; D: TRBD2; V: TRBV30; J: TRBJ2-5
CDR3: CATSRDQDSGNTIYF; D: NA; V: TRBV15; J: TRBJ1-3
CDR3: CASRPGGAFTGELFF; D: NA; V: TRBV27; J: TRBJ2-2
CDR3: CASSAPNWWNYGYTF; D: NA; V: TRBV7-2; J: TRBJ1-2
CDR3: CASSPGTGLYGYTF; D: TRBD1; V: TRBV28; J: TRBJ1-2
CDR3: CASSSRGATF; D: NA; V: TRBV7-9; J: TRBJ1-2
CDR3: CSHTSGGAGNQETQYF; D: TRBD2; V: TRBV29-1; J: TRBJ2-5
CDR3: CASSLRTGGSSNTGELFF; D: TRBD1; V: TRBV14; J: TRBJ2-2
CDR3: CASSPQGRNYGYTF; D: NA; V: TRBV18; J: TRBJ1-2
CDR3: CASSVPWNNEQFF; D: NA; V: TRBV6-1; J: TRBJ2-1
CDR3: CASSLAIQGYGYTF; D: TRBD1; V: TRBV5-1; J: TRBJ1-2
CDR3: CASSFSGGEETQYF; D: TRBD2; V: TRBV5-1; J: TRBJ2-5
CDR3: CASSLFSTISAALFF; D: NA; V: TRBV5-6; J: TRBJ1-4
CDR3: CSVERTGDPNYGYTF; D: TRBD1; V: TRBV29-1; J: TRBJ1-2
CDR3: CAWSVSAGNQPQHF; D: NA; V: TRBV30; J: TRBJ1-5
CDR3: CASSFRGGEPQHF; D: NA; V: TRBV7-2; J: TRBJ1-5
CDR3: CASDGYTF; D: NA; V: TRBV2; J: TRBJ1-2
CDR3: CASRGQLGTDTQYF; D: NA; V: TRBV2; J: TRBJ2-3
CDR3: CAWRPSGLVGNIQYF; D: TRBD2; V: TRBV30; J: TRBJ2-4
CDR3: CASSTEGGTEAFF; D: NA; V: TRBV2; J: TRBJ1-1
CDR3: CASSFDREDTQYF; D: TRBD1; V: TRBV28; J: TRBJ2-3
CDR3: CASSPPQETQYF; D: NA; V: TRBV7-6; J: TRBJ2-5
CDR3: CASSYGGREAFF; D: NA; V: TRBV6-6; J: TRBJ1-1
CDR3: CSLGLQETQYF; D: NA; V: TRBV29-1; J: TRBJ2-5
CDR3: CASSPQASGTGKVF; D: TRBD1; V: TRBV4-1; J: TRBJ2-7
CDR3: CSGKKDKAFF; D: NA; V: TRBV29-1; J: TRBJ1-1
CDR3: CATSRARFNEQFF; D: NA; V: TRBV15; J: TRBJ2-1
CDR3: CASSGTVGSPLHF; D: TRBD1; V: TRBV2; J: TRBJ1-6
CDR3: CASSTGLGSYGYTF; D: NA; V: TRBV5-6; J: TRBJ1-2
CDR3: CASSLDGTYEQYF; D: NA; V: TRBV7-9; J: TRBJ2-7
CDR3: CASSFRATSTDTQYF; D: NA; V: TRBV5-1; J: TRBJ2-3
CDR3: CAWSVRGAGQKLFF; D: NA; V: TRBV30; J: TRBJ1-4
CDR3: CALASGSPYEQYF; D: NA; V: TRBV30; J: TRBJ2-7
CDR3: CASSLTIQETQYF; D: NA; V: TRBV5-1; J: TRBJ2-5